This TCR beta chain was captured by sequencing in a study of CD8 T cells in ankylosing spondylitis. Study-level findings and limits: Some motif variants were previously reported in reactive arthritis synovial fluid and blood. Significant enrichment of disease-linked clones was reportedly seen in matched ankylosing spondylitis synovial fluid. Clones linked to the disease showed a CD8+ phenotype. They occurred at relatively low frequencies in peripheral blood.

This clonotype was seen ten or more times. Its antigen is unidentified. TCRdb redid the calling of the 5' RACE reads with MiXCR, one entry per CDR3 protein. The sample records fewer than 200,000 distinct CDR3 sequences, roughly 18% being singletons. Sequencing was done on a sample of blood, either unsorted or a sorted T cell fraction (not recorded which). The sequence was collected from a male donor under 30 with ankylosing spondylitis or in good health (not recorded which).

CDR3 residues: CASSPPGQPKSETQYF. The CDR3 region has the DNA TGTGCCAGCTCACCACCGGGGCAGCCGAAGTCGGAGACCCAGTACTTC. The V and J genes are TRBV18 and TRBJ2-5; perhaps TRBD1 as D (5 bases). The germline V and J ends were trimmed by 0 bases and 5 bases, with 16 bases remaining between them. This CDR3 is 16 amino acids long. Per the germline V gene, CDR1 is KGHSH and CDR2 is LQKENI.